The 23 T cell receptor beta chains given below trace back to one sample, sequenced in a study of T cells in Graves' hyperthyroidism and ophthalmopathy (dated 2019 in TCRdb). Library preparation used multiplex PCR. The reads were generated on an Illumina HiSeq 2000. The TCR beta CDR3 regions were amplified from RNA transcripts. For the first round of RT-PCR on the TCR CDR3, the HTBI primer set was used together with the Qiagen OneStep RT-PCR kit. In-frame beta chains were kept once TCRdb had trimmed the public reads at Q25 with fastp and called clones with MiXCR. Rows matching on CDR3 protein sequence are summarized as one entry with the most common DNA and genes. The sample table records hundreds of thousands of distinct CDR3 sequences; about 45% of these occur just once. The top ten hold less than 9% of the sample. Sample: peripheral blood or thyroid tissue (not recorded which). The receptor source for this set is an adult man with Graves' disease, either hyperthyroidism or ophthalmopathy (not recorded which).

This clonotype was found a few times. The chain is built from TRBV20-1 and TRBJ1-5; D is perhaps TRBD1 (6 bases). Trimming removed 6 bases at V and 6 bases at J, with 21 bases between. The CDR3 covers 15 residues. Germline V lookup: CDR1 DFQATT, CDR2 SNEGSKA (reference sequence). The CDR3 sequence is CSATMVGAGGQPQHF. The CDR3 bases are TGCAGTGCCACTATGGTGGGGGCTGGGGGTCAGCCCCAGCATTTT.

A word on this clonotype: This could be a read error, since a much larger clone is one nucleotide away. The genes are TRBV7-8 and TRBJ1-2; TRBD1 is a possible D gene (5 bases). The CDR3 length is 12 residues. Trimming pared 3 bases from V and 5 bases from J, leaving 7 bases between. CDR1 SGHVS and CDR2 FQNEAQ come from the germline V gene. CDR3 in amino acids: CASSFDRYGYTF. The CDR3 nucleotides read TGTGCCAGCAGCTTCGACAGATATGGCTACACCTTC.

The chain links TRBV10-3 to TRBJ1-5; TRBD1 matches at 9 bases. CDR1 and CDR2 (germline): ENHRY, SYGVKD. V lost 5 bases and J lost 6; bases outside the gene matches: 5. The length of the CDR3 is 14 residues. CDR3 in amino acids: CAISSTGGFQPQHF. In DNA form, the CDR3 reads TGTGCCATCAGTTCCACAGGGGGCTTTCAGCCCCAGCATTTT.

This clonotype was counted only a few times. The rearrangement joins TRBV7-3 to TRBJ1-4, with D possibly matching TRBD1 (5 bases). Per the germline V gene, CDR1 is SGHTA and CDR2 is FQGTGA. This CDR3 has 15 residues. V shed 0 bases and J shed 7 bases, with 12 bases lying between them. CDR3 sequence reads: CASSLTGGPLEKLFF. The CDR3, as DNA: TGTGCCAGCAGCTTAACGGGGGGTCCCCTTGAAAAACTGTTTTTT.

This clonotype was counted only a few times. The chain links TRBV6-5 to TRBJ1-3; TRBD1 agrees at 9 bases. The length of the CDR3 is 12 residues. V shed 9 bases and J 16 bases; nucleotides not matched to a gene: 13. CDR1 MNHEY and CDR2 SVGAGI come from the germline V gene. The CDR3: CASREPGQGLYF. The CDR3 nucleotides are TGTGCCAGTAGAGAACCGGGACAGGGTTTGTATTTT.

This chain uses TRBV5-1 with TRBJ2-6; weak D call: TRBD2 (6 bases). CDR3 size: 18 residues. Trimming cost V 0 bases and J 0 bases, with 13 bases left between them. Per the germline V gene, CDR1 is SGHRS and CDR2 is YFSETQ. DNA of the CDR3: TGCGCCAGCAGCTTGGTTGGAGGGATGGACTCTGGGGCCAACGTCCTGACTTTC. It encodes CASSLVGGMDSGANVLTF. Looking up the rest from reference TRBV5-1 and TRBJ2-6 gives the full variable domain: KAGVTQTPRYLIKTRGQQVTLSCSPISGHRSVSWYQQTPGQGLQFLFEYFSETQRNKGNFPGRFSGRQFSNSRSEMNVSTLELGDSALYLCASSLVGGMDSGANVLTFGAGSRLTVL.

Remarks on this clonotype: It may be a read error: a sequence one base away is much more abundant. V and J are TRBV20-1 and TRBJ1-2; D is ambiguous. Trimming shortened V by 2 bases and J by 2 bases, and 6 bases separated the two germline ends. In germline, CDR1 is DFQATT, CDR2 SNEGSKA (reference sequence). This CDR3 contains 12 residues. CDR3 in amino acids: CSARPGNYGYTF. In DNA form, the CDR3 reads TGCAGTGCTAGACCGGGAAACTATGGCTACACCTTC.

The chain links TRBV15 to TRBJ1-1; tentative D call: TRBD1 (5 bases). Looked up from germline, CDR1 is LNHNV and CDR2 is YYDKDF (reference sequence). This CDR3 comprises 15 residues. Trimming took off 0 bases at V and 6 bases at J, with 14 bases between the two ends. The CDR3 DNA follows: TGTGCCACCAGCAGAGATAACTGGGTCAGGGCTGAAGCTTTCTTT. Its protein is CATSRDNWVRAEAFF.

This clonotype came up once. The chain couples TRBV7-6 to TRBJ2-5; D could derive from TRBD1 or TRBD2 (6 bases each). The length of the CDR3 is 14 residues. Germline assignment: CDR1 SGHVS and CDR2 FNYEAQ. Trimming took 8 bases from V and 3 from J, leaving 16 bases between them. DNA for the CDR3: TGTGCCAGCGGACGACAGGAGGGTGAAGAGACCCAGTACTTC. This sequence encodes CASGRQEGEETQYF. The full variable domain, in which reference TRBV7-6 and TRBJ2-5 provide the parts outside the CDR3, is GAGVSQSPRYKVTKRGQDVALRCDPISGHVSLYWYRQALGQGPEFLTYFNYEAQQDKSGLPNDRFSAERPEGSISTLTIQRTEQRDSAMYRCASGRQEGEETQYFGPGTRLLVL.

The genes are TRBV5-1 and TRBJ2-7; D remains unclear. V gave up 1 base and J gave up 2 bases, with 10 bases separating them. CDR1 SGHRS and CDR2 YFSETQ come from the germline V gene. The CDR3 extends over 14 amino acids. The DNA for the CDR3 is TGCGCCAGCAGCTTGACGGGCCCTCCCTACGAGCAGTACTTC. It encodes CASSLTGPPYEQYF.

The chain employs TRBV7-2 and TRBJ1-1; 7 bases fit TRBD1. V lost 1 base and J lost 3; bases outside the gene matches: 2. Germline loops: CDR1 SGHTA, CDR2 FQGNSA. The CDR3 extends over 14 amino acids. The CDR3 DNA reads TGTGCCAGCAGCTTAGAGACAGGGTACACTGAAGCTTTCTTT. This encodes CASSLETGYTEAFF.

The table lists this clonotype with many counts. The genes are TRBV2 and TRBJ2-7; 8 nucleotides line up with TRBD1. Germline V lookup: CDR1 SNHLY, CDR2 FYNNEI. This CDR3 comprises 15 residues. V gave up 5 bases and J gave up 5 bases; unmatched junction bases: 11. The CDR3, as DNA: TGTGCCAGCAGTTTCTCCGGGACAGGTATCCACGAGCAGTACTTC. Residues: CASSFSGTGIHEQYF.

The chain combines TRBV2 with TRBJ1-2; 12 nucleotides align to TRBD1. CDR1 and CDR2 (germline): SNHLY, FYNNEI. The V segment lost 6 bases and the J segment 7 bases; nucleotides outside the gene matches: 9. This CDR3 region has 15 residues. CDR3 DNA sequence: TGTGCCAGCAGCTTTTCCGGGACAGGGGGCGGTGGCTACACCTTC. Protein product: CASSFSGTGGGGYTF.

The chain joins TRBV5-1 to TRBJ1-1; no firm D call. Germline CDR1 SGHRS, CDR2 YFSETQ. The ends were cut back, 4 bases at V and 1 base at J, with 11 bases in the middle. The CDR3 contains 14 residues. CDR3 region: CASSPWGPNTEAFF. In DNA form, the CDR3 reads TGCGCCAGCAGCCCCTGGGGTCCGAACACTGAAGCTTTCTTT.

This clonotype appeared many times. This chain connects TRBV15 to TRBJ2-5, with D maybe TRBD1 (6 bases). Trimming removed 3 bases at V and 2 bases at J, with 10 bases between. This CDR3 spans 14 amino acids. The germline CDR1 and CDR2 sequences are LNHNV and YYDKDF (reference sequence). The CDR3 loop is CATSSGQNQETQYF. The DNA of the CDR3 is TGTGCCACCAGCAGCGGACAGAATCAAGAGACCCAGTACTTC. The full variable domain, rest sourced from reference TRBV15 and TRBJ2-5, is DAMVIQNPRYQVTQFGKPVTLSCSQTLNHNVMYWYQQKSSQAPKLLFHYYDKDFNNEADTPDNFQSRRPNTSFCFLDIRSPGLGDTAMYLCATSSGQNQETQYFGPGTRLLVL.

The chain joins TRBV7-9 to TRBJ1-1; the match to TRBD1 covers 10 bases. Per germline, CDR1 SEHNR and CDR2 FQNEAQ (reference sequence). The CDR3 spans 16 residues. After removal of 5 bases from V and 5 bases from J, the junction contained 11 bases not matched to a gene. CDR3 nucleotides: TGTGCCAGCAGCCTAACCCGGGACAGGGGTAGGACTGAAGCTTTCTTT. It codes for CASSLTRDRGRTEAFF.

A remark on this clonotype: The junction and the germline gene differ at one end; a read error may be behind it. The CDR3 reads CATSRPSGGRDGCTF. The CDR3 DNA reads as TGTGCCACCAGCAGGCCCAGCGGGGGGCGCGATGGCTGCACCTTC. The chain carries TRBV15 and TRBJ1-2; weak D call: TRBD1 (6 bases). Germline CDR1 and CDR2: LNHNV and YYDKDF (reference sequence). CDR3 length: 15 amino acids.

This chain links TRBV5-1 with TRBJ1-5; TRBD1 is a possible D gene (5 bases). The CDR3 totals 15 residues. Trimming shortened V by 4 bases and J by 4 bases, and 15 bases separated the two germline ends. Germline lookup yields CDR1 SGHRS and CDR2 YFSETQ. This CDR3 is CASSPLGGLNQPQHF. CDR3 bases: TGCGCCAGCAGCCCGTTGGGGGGGTTGAATCAGCCCCAGCATTTT.

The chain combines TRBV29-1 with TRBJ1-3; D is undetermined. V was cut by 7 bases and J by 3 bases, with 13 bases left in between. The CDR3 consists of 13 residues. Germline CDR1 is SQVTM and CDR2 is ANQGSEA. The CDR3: CSADTNYGNTIYF. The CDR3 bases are TGCAGCGCTGACACTAACTATGGAAACACCATATATTTT.

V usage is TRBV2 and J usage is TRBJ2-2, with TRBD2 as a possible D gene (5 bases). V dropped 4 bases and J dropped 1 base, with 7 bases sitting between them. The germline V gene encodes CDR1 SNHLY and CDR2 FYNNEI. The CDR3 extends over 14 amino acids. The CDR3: CASSAGMNTGELFF. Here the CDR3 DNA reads TGTGCCAGCAGTGCCGGGATGAACACCGGGGAGCTGTTTTTT.

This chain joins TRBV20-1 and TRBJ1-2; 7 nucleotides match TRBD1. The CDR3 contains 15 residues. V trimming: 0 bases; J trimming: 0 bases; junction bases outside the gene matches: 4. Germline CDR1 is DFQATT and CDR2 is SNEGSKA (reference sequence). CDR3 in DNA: TGCAGTGCTAGAGAACCCGGGACAGCTAACTATGGCTACACCTTC. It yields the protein CSAREPGTANYGYTF.

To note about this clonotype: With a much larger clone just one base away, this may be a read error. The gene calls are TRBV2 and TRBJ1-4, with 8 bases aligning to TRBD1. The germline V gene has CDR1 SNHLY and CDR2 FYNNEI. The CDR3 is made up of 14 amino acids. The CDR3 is CAGRRDRSNEKLFF. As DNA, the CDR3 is TGTGCCGGCAGACGGGACAGGTCCAATGAAAAACTGTTTTTT.

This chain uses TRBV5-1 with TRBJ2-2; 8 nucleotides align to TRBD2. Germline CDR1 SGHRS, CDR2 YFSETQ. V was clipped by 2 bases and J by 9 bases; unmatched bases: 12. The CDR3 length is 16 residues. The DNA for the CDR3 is TGCGCCAGCAGCTTCTCTGGACTAGCCACCCTCCGGGAGCTGTTTTTT. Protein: CASSFSGLATLRELFF. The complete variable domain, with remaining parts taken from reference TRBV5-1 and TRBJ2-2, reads KAGVTQTPRYLIKTRGQQVTLSCSPISGHRSVSWYQQTPGQGLQFLFEYFSETQRNKGNFPGRFSGRQFSNSRSEMNVSTLELGDSALYLCASSFSGLATLRELFFGEGSRLTVL.